This T cell receptor beta chain was profiled in a study of OX40 agonist ivuxolimab in advanced cancers. Only in-frame clones appear in the TCRdb table, and some are missing; sequencing was by immunoSEQ multiplex PCR. The table shows approximately 12,000 clones, with around 87% occurring only once. Germline values: CDR1 SEHNR, CDR2 FQNEAQ (reference sequence). This CDR3 is built from 11 residues. Trimming took 1 base from V and 15 from J, leaving 10 bases between them. This clone has just a few counts. The input for sequencing was CD4+ or CD8+ T cells sorted from blood, taken in a trial of the OX40 agonist ivuxolimab. This rearrangement joins TRBV7-9 to TRBJ2-1; D could derive from TRBD1 or TRBD2 (5 bases each). The clonotype was recovered from an adult with an advanced solid tumor such as melanoma, head and neck, liver or kidney cancer. CDR3 region: CASSLDGTRFF. CDR3 sequence (DNA): TGTGCCAGCAGCTTAGACGGGACCAGGTTCTTC. The complete variable domain, with remaining parts taken from reference TRBV7-9 and TRBJ2-1, reads DTGVSQNPRHKITKRGQNVTFRCDPISEHNRLYWYRQTLGQGPEFLTYFQNEAQLEKSRLLSDRFSAERPKGSFSTLEIQRTEQGDSAMYLCASSLDGTRFFGPGTRLTVL.